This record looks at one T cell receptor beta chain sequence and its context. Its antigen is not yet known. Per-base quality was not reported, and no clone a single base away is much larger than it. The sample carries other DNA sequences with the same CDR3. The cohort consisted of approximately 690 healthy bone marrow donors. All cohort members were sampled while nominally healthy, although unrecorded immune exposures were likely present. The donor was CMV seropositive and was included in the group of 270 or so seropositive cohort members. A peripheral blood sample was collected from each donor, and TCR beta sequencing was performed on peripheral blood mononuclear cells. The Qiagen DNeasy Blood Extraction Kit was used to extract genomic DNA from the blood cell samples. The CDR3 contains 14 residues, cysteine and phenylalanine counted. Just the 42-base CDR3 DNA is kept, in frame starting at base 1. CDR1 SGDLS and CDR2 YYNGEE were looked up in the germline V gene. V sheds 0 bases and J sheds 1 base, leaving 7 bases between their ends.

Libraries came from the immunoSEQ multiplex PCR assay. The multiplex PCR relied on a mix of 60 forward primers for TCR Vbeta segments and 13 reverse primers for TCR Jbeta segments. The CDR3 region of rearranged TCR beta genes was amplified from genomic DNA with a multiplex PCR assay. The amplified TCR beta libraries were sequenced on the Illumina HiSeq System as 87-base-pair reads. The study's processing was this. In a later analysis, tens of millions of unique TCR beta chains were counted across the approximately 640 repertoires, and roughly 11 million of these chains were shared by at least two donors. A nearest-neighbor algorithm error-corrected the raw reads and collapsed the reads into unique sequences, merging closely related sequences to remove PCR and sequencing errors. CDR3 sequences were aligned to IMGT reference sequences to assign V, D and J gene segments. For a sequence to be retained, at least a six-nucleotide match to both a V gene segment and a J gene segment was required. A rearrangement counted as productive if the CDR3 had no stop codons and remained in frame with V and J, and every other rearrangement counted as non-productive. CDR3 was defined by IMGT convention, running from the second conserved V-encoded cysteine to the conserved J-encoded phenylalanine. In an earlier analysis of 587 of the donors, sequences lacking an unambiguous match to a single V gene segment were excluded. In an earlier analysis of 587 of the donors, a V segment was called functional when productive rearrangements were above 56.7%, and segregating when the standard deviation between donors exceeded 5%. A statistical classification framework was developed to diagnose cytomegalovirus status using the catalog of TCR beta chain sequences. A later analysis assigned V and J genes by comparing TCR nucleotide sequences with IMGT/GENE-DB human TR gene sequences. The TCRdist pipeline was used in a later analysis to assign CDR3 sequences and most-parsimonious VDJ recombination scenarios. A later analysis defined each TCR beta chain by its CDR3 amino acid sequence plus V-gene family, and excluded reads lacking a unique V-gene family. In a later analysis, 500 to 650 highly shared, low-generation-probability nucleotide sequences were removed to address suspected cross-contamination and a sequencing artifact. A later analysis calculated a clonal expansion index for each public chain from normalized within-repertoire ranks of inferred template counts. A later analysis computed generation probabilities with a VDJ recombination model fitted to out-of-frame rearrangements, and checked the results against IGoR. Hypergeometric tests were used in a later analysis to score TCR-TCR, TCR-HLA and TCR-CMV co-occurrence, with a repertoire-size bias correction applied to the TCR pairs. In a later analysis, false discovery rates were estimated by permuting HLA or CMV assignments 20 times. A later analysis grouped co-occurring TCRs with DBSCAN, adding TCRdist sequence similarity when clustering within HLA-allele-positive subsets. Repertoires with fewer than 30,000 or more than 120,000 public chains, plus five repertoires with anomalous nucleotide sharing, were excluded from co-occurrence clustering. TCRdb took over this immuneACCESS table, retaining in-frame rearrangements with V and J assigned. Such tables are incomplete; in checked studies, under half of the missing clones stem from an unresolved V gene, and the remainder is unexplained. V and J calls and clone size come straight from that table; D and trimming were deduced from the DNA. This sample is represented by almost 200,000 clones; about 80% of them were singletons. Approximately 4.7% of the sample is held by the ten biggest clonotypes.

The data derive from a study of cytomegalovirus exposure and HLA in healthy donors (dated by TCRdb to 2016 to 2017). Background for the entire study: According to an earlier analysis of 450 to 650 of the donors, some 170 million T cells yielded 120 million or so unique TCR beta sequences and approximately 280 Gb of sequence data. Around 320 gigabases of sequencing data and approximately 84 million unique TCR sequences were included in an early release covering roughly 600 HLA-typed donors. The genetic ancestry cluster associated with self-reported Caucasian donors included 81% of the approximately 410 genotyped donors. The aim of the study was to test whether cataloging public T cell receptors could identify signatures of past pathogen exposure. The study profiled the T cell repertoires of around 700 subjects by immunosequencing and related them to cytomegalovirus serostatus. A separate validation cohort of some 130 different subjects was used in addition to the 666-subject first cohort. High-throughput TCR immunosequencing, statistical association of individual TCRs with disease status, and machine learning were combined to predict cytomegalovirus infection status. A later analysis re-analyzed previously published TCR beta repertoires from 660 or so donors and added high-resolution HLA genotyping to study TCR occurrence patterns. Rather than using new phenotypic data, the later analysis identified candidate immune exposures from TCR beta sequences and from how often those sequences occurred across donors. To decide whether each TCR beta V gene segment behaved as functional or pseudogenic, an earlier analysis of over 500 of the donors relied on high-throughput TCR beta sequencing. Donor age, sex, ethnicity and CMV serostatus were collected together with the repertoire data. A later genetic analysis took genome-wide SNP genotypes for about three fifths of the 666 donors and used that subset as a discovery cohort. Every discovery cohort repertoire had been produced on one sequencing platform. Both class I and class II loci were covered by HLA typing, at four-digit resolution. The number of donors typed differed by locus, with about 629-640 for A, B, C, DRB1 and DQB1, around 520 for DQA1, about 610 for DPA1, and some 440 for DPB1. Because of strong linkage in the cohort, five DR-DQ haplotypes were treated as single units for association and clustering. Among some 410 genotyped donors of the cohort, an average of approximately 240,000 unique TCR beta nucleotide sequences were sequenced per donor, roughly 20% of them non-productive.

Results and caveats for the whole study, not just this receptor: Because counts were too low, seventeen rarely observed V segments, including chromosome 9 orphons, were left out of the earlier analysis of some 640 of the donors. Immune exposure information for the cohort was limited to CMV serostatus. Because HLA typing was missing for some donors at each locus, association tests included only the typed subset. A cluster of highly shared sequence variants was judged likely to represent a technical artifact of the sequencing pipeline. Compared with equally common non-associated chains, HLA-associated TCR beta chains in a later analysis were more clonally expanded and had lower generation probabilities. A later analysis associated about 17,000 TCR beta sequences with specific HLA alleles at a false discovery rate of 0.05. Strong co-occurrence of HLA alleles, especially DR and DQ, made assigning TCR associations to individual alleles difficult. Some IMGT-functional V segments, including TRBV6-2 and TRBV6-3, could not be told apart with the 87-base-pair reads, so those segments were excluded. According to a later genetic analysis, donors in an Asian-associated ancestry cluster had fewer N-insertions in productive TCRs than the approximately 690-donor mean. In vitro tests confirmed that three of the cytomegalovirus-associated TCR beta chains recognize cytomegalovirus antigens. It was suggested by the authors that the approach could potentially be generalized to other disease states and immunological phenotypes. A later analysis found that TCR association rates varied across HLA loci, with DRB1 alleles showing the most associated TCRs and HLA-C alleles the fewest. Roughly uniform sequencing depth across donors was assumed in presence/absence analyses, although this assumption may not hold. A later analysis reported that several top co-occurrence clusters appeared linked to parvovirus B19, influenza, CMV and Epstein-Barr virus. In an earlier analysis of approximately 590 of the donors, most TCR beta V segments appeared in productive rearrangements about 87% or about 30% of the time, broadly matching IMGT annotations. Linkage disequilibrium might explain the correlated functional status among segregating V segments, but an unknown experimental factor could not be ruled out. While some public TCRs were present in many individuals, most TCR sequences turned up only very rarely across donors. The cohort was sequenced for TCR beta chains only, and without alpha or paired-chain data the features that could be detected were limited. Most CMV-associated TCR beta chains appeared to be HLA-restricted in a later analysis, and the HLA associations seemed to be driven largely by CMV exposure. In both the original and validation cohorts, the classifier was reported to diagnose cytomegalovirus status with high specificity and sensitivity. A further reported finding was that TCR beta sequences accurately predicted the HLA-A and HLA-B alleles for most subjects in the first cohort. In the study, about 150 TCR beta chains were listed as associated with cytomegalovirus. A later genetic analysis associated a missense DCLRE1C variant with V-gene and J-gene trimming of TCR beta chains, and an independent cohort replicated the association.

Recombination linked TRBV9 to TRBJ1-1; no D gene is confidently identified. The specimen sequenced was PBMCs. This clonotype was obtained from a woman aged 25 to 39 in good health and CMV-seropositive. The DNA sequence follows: TGTGCCAGCAGCGTAGTGGGAGGGAACACTGAAGCTTTCTTT. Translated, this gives CASSVVGGNTEAFF.